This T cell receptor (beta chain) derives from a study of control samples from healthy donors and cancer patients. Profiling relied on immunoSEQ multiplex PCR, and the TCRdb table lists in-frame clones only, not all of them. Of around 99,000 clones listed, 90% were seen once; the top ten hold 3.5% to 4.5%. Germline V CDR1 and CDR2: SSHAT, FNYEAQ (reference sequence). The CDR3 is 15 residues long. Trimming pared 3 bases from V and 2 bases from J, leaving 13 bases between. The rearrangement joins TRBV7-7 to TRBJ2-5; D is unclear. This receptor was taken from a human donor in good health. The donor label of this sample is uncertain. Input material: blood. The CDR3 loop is CASSFSVGGQETQYF. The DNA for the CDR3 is TGTGCCAGCAGCTTCAGCGTGGGCGGACAAGAGACCCAGTACTTC.